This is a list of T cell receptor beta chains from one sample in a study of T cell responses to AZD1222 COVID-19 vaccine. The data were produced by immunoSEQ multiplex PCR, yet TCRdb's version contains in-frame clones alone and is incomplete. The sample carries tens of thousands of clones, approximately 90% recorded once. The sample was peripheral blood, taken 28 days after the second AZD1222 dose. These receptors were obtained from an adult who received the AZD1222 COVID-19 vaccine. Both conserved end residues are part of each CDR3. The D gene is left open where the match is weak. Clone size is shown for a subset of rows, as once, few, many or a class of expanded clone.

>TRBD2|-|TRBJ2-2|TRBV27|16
CASSPGLAGVAGELFF
TGTGCCAGCAGTCCGGGACTAGCGGGAGTTGCGGGGGAGCTGTTTTTT
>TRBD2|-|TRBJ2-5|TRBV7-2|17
CASSLELPAGGRETQYF
TGTGCCAGCAGCTTAGAACTACCGGCGGGGGGTCGGGAGACCCAGTACTTC
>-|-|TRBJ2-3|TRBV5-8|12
CASSSQEDTQYF
TGTGCCAGCAGCTCACAGGAGGATACGCAGTATTTT
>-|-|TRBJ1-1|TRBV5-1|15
CASSPSPSGGTEAFF
TGCGCCAGCAGCCCCTCACCCTCCGGAGGCACTGAAGCTTTCTTT
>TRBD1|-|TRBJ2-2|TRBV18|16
CASSLLGTANTGELFF
TGTGCCAGCTCACTACTCGGGACAGCGAACACCGGGGAGCTGTTTTTT
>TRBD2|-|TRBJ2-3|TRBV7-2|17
CASSLVSSGTSTDTQYF
TGTGCCAGCAGCTTAGTATCCAGCGGGACTAGCACAGATACGCAGTATTTT
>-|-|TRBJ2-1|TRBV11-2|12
CASLEGYNEQFF
TGTGCCAGCTTAGAAGGGTATAATGAGCAGTTCTTC
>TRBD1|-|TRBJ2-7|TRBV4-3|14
CASSPDRGIYEQYF
TGCGCCAGCAGCCCGGACAGGGGTATCTACGAGCAGTACTTC
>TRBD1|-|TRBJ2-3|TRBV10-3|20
CAIRSTRTGWTPLYTDTQYF
TGTGCCATCAGGTCTACTAGGACAGGGTGGACCCCTCTCTATACAGATACGCAGTATTTT
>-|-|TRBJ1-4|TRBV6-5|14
CASSSGGVGEKLFF
TGTGCCAGCAGTTCGGGTGGAGTAGGCGAAAAACTGTTTTTT
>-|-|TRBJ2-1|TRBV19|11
CASRKNNEQFF
TGTGCCAGTAGGAAGAACAATGAGCAGTTCTTC
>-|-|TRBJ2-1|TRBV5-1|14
CASSGALYDNEQFF
TGCGCCAGCAGCGGTGCCTTATATGACAATGAGCAGTTCTTC
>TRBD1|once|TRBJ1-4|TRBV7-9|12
CASNRGEEKLFF
TGTGCCAGCAACAGGGGCGAAGAAAAACTGTTTTTT
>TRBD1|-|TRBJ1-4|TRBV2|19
CASSHSRDREGSTNEKLFF
TGTGCCAGCAGCCATTCCCGGGACAGGGAGGGTTCAACTAATGAAAAACTGTTTTTT
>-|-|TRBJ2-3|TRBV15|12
CATSRITDTQYF
TGTGCCACCAGCAGGATCACAGATACGCAGTATTTT
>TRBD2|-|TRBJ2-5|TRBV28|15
CASSFLAGPQETQYF
TGTGCCAGCAGTTTCTTAGCGGGGCCCCAAGAGACCCAGTACTTC
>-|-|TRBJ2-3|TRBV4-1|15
CASSRAGQGADTQYF
TGCGCCAGCAGTAGGGCCGGTCAAGGAGCAGATACGCAGTATTTT
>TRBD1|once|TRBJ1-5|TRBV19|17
CASSILLPDRVVQPQHF
TGTGCCAGTAGTATTCTCTTGCCGGACAGGGTGGTTCAGCCCCAGCATTTT